The next 13 T cell receptor beta chains were all read from a single sample in a study of blood T cell repertoires in COVID-19. This table comes from immunoSEQ multiplex PCR, and its TCRdb copy is limited to in-frame clones, with some not included. Found here are 250,000 to 300,000 clones, 65% to 85% of them singletons; the top ten hold around 3.7%. Sample: PBMCs or T cells enriched from blood (not recorded which). These TCRs come from a man aged 45-60 years who had recovered from COVID-19.

This clone was seen more than once but under ten times. This rearrangement joins TRBV5-1 to TRBJ1-6, with 11 bases lining up with TRBD1. Trimming at V came to 6 bases and at J to 11 bases, leaving 10 bases not matched to a gene. The V gene's germline CDR1 is SGHRS and CDR2 YFSETQ. The CDR3 extends over 15 amino acids. CDR3 nucleotides: TGCGCCAGCACATCCTCCGGGACAGGGGGTACACCCCTCCACTTT. It specifies CASTSSGTGGTPLHF.

The rearrangement links TRBV6-5 to TRBJ2-7; D may be TRBD1 (5 bases). The CDR3 consists of 15 residues. CDR1 and CDR2 from the germline V gene are MNHEY and SVGAGI. V lost 2 bases, J lost 2 bases, and 13 bases lay in between. CDR3 residues: CASSYATAYPYEQYF. CDR3 nucleotides: TGTGCCAGCAGTTACGCGACAGCGTACCCCTACGAGCAGTACTTC.

The table lists this clone with a count of one. The genes are TRBV6-5 and TRBJ1-1; D uncertain. CDR1 is MNHEY and CDR2 is SVGAGI in the germline V gene. CDR3 length: 13 residues. V gave up 7 bases and J gave up 1 base, with 10 bases separating them. The CDR3 sequence is CASKKPGNTEAFF. The DNA of the CDR3 is TGTGCCAGCAAGAAGCCAGGGAACACTGAAGCTTTCTTT.

This chain connects TRBV18 to TRBJ1-2; 7 bases fit TRBD1. Trimming cost V 1 base and J 4 bases; bases outside gene matches: 6. This CDR3 has 15 residues. Germline V CDR1 and CDR2: KGHSH, LQKENI. CDR3 protein: CASSPQTEGAYGYTF. DNA of the CDR3: TGTGCCAGCTCACCACAAACCGAGGGGGCCTATGGCTACACCTTC.

The chain joins TRBV6-5 to TRBJ1-3, with no clear D. V was trimmed by 5 bases and J by 7 bases, leaving 15 bases between them. The CDR3 has 14 amino acids. Germline V lookup: CDR1 MNHEY, CDR2 SVGAGI. The CDR3 nucleotides read TGTGCCAGCAGTCCGACGAGGAATGGGAACACCATATATTTT. This translates into CASSPTRNGNTIYF.

The CDR3 bases are TGTGCCAGCAGTGTGGGAGGCCTGGGGGGCTACACCTTC. Translated, it gives CASSVGGLGGYTF. The gene calls are TRBV25-1 and TRBJ1-2, with unresolved D. With 4 bases removed from V and 8 bases from J, the gap between germline ends came to 14 bases. CDR1 and CDR2 from the germline V gene are MGHDK and SYGVNS. CDR3 length: 13 amino acids.

The chain uses TRBV28 and TRBJ1-5; 9 bases are shared with TRBD1. The J segment lost 3 bases and the V segment lost 0 bases, leaving 6 bases of the junction unmatched. This CDR3 spans 17 amino acids. Germline V gives CDR1 MDHEN, CDR2 SYDVKM. The CDR3 region has the DNA TGTGCCAGCAGTTTATGGAGGGACAGGGAGCTCAATCAGCCCCAGCATTTT. Its translation is CASSLWRDRELNQPQHF.

The V and J genes are TRBV14 and TRBJ2-5; D is uncertain. The CDR3 runs to 16 residues. Trimming took off 1 base at V and 0 bases at J, with 12 bases between the two ends. CDR1 is SGHDN, CDR2 FVKESK, per germline. CDR3 in DNA: TGTGCCAGCAGCCAAGTGGCAGTCCCGTACCAAGAGACCCAGTACTTC. Amino acids: CASSQVAVPYQETQYF. Based on the CDR3 plus reference TRBV14 and TRBJ2-5, the full variable domain is EAGVTQFPSHSVIEKGQTVTLRCDPISGHDNLYWYRRVMGKEIKFLLHFVKESKQDESGMPNNRFLAERTGGTYSTLKVQPAELEDSGVYFCASSQVAVPYQETQYFGPGTRLLVL.

The J gene is TRBJ1-5, the V gene TRBV6-5; maybe TRBD1 (5 bases). From germline, CDR1 is MNHEY and CDR2 SVGAGI. V was shortened by 9 bases and J by 4 bases, with 10 bases between the two germline ends. CDR3 length: 12 amino acids. The CDR3 spells CASDSRNQPQHF. CDR3 sequence (DNA): TGTGCCAGTGACAGTAGGAATCAGCCCCAGCATTTT.

The genes are TRBV28 and TRBJ1-4, with D possibly matching TRBD1 (6 bases). The V end lost 2 bases, the J end lost 0 bases, and 13 bases lay between the germline ends. The germline gives CDR1 MDHEN, CDR2 SYDVKM. The CDR3 has 17 residues. Written as DNA, the CDR3 is TGTGCCAGCAGTTTAAGGGACAAGGACCCAACTAATGAAAAACTGTTTTTT. Translated: CASSLRDKDPTNEKLFF.

This clone appeared a few times. V and J are TRBV6-5 and TRBJ1-2; the D is unclear. This CDR3 has 14 residues. V gave up 7 bases and J gave up 2 bases, with 14 bases separating them. In germline, CDR1 is MNHEY, CDR2 SVGAGI. CDR3 in amino acids: CASNGRQANYGYTF. DNA of the CDR3: TGTGCCAGCAATGGAAGACAAGCAAACTATGGCTACACCTTC.

Notes on this clone: Other nucleotide sequences in the sample specify the same CDR3. V and J are TRBV7-2 and TRBJ2-7; 12 bases agree with TRBD2. V lost 5 bases to trimming and J lost 7 bases; unmatched junction nucleotides: 15. The CDR3 runs to 17 residues. Germline CDR1 reads SGHTA; CDR2 reads FQGNSA. The CDR3 loop reads CASSPMTSGRSALEQYF. The CDR3 nucleotides read TGTGCCAGCAGCCCAATGACTAGCGGGAGATCGGCTTTAGAGCAGTACTTC.

This clone was seen once. The chain employs TRBV10-3 and TRBJ2-1; D call uncertain. In germline, CDR1 is ENHRY, CDR2 SYGVKD. V dropped 6 bases and J dropped 5 bases, with 8 bases sitting between them. The CDR3 extends over 12 amino acids. The CDR3 region has the DNA TGTGCCATCAGCTATAGTGACAATGAGCAGTTCTTC. Translating gives CAISYSDNEQFF.